This T cell receptor (beta chain) emerged from a study of cytomegalovirus exposure and HLA in healthy donors. Remarks on this clone: Its antigen is currently unknown.

Broader study findings: The classifier reportedly diagnosed cytomegalovirus status with high specificity and sensitivity. TCR sequences were mostly rare, though some public TCRs occurred in many donors.

Method: immunoSEQ multiplex PCR; TCRdb's copy keeps in-frame clones and lacks some. Among under 150,000 clones listed, about 87% were seen once. Sequences were obtained from PBMCs. The TCR was taken from a young man in good health and CMV-seropositive.

CDR3 loop: CASSLVGQGTEAFF. In DNA, the CDR3 is TGTGCCAGCAGCTTGGTCGGCCAGGGAACTGAAGCTTTCTTT. The rearrangement joins TRBV5-4 to TRBJ1-1; a weak D match, TRBD1 (5 bases). Between the trimmed V and J ends, which lost 0 bases and 5 bases, there was a span of 11 bases. This CDR3 comprises 14 residues. Germline CDR1 is SGHNT and CDR2 is YYREEE (reference sequence).